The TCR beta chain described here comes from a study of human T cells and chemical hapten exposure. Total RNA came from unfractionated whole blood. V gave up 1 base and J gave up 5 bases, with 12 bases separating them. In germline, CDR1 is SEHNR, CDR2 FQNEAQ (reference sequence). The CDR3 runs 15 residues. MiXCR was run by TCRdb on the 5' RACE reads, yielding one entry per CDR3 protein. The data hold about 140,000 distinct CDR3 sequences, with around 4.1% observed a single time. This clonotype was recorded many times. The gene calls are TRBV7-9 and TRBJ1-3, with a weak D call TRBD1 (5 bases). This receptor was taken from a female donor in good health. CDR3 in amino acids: CASSLDGQGRNTIYF. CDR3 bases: TGTGCCAGCAGCTTAGATGGGCAGGGAAGAAACACCATATATTTT.